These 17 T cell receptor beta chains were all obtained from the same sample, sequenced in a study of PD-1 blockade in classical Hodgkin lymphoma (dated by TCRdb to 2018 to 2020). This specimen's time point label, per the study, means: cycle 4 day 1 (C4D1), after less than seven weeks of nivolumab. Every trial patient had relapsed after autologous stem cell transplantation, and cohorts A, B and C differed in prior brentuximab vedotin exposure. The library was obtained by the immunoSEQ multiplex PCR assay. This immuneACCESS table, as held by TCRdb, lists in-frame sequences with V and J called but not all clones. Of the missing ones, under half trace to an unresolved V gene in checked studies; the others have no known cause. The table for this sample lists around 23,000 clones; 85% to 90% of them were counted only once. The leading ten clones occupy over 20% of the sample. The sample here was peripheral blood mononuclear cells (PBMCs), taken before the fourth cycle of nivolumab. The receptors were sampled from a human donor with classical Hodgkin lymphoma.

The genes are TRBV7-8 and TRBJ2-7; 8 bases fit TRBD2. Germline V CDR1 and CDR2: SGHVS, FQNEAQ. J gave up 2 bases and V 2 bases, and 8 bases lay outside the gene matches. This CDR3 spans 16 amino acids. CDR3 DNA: TGTGCCAGCAGCTTAATGAGCGGGGGCCTTACCTACGAGCAGTACTTC. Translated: CASSLMSGGLTYEQYF.

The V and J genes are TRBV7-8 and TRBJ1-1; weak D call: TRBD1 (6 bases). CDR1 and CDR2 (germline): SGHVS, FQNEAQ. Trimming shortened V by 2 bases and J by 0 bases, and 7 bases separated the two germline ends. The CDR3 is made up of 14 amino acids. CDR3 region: CASSLRTVNTEAFF. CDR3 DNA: TGTGCCAGCAGCTTAAGGACAGTGAACACTGAAGCTTTCTTT.

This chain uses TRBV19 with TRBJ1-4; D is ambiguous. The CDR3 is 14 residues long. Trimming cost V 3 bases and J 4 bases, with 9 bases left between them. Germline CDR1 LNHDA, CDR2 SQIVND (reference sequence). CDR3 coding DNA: TGTGCCAGTAGTATGGTACAGAGTAATGAAAAACTGTTTTTT. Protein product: CASSMVQSNEKLFF.

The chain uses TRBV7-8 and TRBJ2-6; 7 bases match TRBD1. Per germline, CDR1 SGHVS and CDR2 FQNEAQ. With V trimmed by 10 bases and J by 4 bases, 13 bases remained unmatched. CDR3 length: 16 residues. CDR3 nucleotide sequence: TGTGCCACCCAGGGACAGCCGCGGACCGGGGCCAACGTCCTGACTTTC. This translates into CATQGQPRTGANVLTF. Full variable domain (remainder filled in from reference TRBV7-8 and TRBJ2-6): GAGVSQSPRYKVAKRGQDVALRCDPISGHVSLFWYQQALGQGPEFLTYFQNEAQLDKSGLPSDRFFAERPEGSVSTLKIQRTQQEDSAVYLCATQGQPRTGANVLTFGAGSRLTVL.

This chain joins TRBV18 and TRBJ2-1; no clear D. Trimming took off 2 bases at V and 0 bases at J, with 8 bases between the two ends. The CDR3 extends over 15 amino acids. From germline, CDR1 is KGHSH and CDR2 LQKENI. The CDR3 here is CASSPLMDSYNEQFF. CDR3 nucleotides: TGTGCCAGCTCACCATTGATGGACTCCTACAATGAGCAGTTCTTC.

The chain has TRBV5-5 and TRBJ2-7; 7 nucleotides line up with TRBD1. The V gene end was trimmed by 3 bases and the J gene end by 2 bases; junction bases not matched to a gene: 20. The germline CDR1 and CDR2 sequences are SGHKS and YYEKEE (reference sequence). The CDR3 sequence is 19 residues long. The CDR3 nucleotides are TGTGCCAGCAGCTGGGCCCTTATTGGGACAGCCTTGGGCACCTACGAGCAGTACTTC. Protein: CASSWALIGTALGTYEQYF.

CDR3 in amino acids: CASSLEGTDLHSGANVLTF. CDR3 DNA: TGCGCCAGCAGCTTGGAAGGGACAGATCTTCACTCTGGGGCCAACGTCCTGACTTTC. The chain joins TRBV5-1 to TRBJ2-6, with TRBD1 matching over 7 bases. The V gene's germline CDR1 is SGHRS and CDR2 YFSETQ. The CDR3 loop spans 19 amino acids. V gave up 0 bases and J gave up 0 bases; unmatched junction bases: 9. Full variable domain (remainder filled in from reference TRBV5-1 and TRBJ2-6): KAGVTQTPRYLIKTRGQQVTLSCSPISGHRSVSWYQQTPGQGLQFLFEYFSETQRNKGNFPGRFSGRQFSNSRSEMNVSTLELGDSALYLCASSLEGTDLHSGANVLTFGAGSRLTVL.

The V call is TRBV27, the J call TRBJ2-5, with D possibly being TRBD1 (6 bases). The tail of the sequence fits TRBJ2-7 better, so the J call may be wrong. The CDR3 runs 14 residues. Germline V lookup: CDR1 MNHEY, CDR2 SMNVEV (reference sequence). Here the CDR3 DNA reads TGTGCCAGCAGTTTCAACGGGGACAATTACGAGCAGTACTTC. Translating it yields CASSFNGDNYEQYF.

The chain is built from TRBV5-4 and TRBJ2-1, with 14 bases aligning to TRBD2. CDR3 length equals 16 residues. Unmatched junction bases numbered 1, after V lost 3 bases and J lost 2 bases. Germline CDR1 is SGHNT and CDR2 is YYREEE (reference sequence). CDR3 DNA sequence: TGTGCCAGCAGCTCGGGACTAGCGGGGGCCTACAATGAGCAGTTCTTC. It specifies CASSSGLAGAYNEQFF.

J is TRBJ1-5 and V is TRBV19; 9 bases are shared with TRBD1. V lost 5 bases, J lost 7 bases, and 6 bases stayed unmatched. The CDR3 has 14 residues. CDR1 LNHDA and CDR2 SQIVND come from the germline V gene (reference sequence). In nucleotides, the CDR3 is TGTGCCAGTAGTGGTGGGACAGGGAGACAGCCCCAGCATTTT. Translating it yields CASSGGTGRQPQHF.

Written as DNA, the CDR3 is TGTGCCAGCTCACCACTGGAGGGACTCGATGAAAAACTGTTTTTT. Protein product: CASSPLEGLDEKLFF. The V call is TRBV18, the J call TRBJ1-4, with D possibly TRBD1 on 5 matching bases. Trimming took off 1 base at V and 6 bases at J, with 12 bases between the two ends. The length of the CDR3 is 15 residues. Germline values: CDR1 KGHSH, CDR2 LQKENI.

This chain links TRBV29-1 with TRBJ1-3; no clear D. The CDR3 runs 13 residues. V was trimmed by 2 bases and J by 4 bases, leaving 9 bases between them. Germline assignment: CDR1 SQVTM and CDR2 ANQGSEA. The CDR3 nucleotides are TGCAGCGTTGAAAAGGTTGGGGGAAACACCATATATTTT. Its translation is CSVEKVGGNTIYF.

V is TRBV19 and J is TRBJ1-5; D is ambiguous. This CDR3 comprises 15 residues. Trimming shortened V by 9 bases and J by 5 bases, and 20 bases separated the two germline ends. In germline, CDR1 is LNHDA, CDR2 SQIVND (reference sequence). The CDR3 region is CASSTLGRPDQPQHF. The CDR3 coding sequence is TGTGCCAGCAGCACTTTGGGCAGGCCAGATCAGCCCCAGCATTTT.

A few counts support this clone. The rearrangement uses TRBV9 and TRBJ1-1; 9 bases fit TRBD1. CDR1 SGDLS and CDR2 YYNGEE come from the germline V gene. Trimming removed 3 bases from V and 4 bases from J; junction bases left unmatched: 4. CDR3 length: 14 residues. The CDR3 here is CASSGWTGATEAFF. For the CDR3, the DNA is TGTGCCAGCAGCGGATGGACAGGGGCCACTGAAGCTTTCTTT.

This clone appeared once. The CDR3 DNA is TGCGCCAGCAGTGAGCAGTCTAGCGGGATAATCAGCTCCTACAATGAGCAGTTCTTC. It specifies CASSEQSSGIISSYNEQFF. V gene TRBV10-1 combines with J gene TRBJ2-1, with 9 bases lining up with TRBD2. The junction had 11 bases not matched to a gene; V was cut back by 2 bases and J by 0 bases. This CDR3 comprises 19 residues. CDR1 is WNHNN, CDR2 SYGVQD, per germline (reference sequence).

CDR3 nucleotides: TGTGCCAGCAGCTTATGGACAGGGTCCTATGGCTACACCTTC. This encodes CASSLWTGSYGYTF. V usage is TRBV7-8 and J usage is TRBJ1-2, with 8 bases aligning to TRBD1. The CDR3 covers 14 residues. Germline V gene data show CDR1 as SGHVS and CDR2 as FQNEAQ. The ends lost 2 bases at V and 4 bases at J; junction bases unmatched: 3. The whole variable domain, remainder taken from reference TRBV7-8 and TRBJ1-2, is GAGVSQSPRYKVAKRGQDVALRCDPISGHVSLFWYQQALGQGPEFLTYFQNEAQLDKSGLPSDRFFAERPEGSVSTLKIQRTQQEDSAVYLCASSLWTGSYGYTFGSGTRLTVV.

In nucleotides, the CDR3 is TGTGCCAGCAGCTTAGGCGGTAGCGGGAGAACCGGGGAGCTGTTTTTT. Amino acid sequence: CASSLGGSGRTGELFF. The chain recombines TRBV11-3 with TRBJ2-2; TRBD2 aligns across 9 bases. CDR1 is SGHNT, CDR2 YENEEA, per germline. CDR3 length: 16 residues. The V and J ends lost 1 base and 5 bases, in that order; junction bases with no gene match: 5.